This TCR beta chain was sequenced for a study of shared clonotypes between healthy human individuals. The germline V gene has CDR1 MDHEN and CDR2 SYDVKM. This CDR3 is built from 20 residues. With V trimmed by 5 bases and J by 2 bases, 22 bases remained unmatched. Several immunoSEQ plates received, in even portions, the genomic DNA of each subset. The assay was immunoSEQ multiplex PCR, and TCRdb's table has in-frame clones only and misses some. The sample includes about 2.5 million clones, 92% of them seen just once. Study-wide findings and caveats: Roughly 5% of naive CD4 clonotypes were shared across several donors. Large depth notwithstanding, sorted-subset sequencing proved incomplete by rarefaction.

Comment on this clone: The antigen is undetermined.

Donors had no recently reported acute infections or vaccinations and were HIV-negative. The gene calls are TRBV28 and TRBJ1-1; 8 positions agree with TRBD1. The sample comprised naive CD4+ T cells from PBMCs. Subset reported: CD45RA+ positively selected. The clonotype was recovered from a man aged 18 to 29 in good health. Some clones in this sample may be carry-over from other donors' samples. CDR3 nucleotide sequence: TGTGCCAGCAGTGAATACAGGGGGTTAAGATCCGGGTTACTCAACACTGAAGCTTTCTTT. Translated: CASSEYRGLRSGLLNTEAFF.